This entry lists 30 T cell receptor beta chains sequenced from one sample in a study of CD8 T cells in ankylosing spondylitis. MiXCR, applied by TCRdb to the 5' RACE reads, yields one record per CDR3 protein. In the table there are hundreds of thousands of distinct CDR3 sequences, more than 25% of which are singletons. The sample taken for sequencing was blood, either unsorted or a sorted T cell fraction (not recorded which). These receptors came from a male donor with ankylosing spondylitis or in good health (not recorded which).

The rearrangement links TRBV3-1 to TRBJ1-5, with 7 bases aligning to TRBD1. The CDR3 is 16 residues long. V trimming: 1 base; J trimming: 7 bases; junction bases outside the gene matches: 10. CDR1 LGHDT and CDR2 YNNKEL come from the germline V gene (reference sequence). CDR3 coding DNA: TGTGCCAGCAGCCAAGGGTTTTACAGGGGCGGCCAGCCCCAGCATTTT. It translates to CASSQGFYRGGQPQHF.

The CDR3 nucleotides are TGTGCCAGCAGTTTAAGGGAAATCTCCTACAATGAGCAGTTCTTC. This gives the protein CASSLREISYNEQFF. J is TRBJ2-1 and V is TRBV12-3 or TRBV12-4; no clear D gene. This CDR3 region has 15 residues. V shed 2 bases and J shed 0 bases, with 8 bases lying between them.

V gene TRBV9 combines with J gene TRBJ2-7, with unresolved D. CDR3 length: 13 amino acids. V was trimmed by 4 bases and J by 7 bases, leaving 15 bases between them. CDR1 SGDLS and CDR2 YYNGEE come from the germline V gene. The CDR3, as DNA: TGTGCCAGCAGCCCTGACGAGTCCTGGGAGCAGTACTTC. Translation gives CASSPDESWEQYF.

The V gene is TRBV20-1, the J gene TRBJ2-5, with D uncertain. The CDR3 runs 13 residues. The germline CDR1 and CDR2 sequences are DFQATT and SNEGSKA (reference sequence). V lost 6 bases and J lost 7, with 18 bases in between. The CDR3 reads CSAVERGRGTQYF. The CDR3 bases are TGCAGTGCCGTCGAGCGAGGCCGAGGGACCCAGTACTTC.

This clonotype was counted many times. The chain couples TRBV20-1 to TRBJ2-7; D not certain. Looked up from germline, CDR1 is DFQATT and CDR2 is SNEGSKA (reference sequence). V was trimmed by 3 bases and J by 3 bases, leaving 12 bases between them. CDR3 length equals 13 residues. The CDR3 loop is CSASTKDVYEQYF. Here the CDR3 DNA reads TGCAGTGCTAGCACGAAGGACGTCTACGAGCAGTACTTC.

This chain connects TRBV6-5 to TRBJ2-7, with D hard to call. In germline, CDR1 is MNHEY, CDR2 SVGAGI. Trimming pared 0 bases from V and 5 bases from J, leaving 11 bases between. This CDR3 spans 14 amino acids. The DNA of the CDR3 is TGTGCCAGCAGTTACTCAGGGCAGTTCCACGAGCAGTACTTC. Its protein is CASSYSGQFHEQYF.

The V gene is TRBV20-1, the J gene TRBJ2-6; D is perhaps TRBD1 (6 bases). The CDR3 length is 15 residues. V was clipped by 3 bases and J by 0 bases, with 9 bases between them. Looked up from germline, CDR1 is DFQATT and CDR2 is SNEGSKA (reference sequence). CDR3 DNA: TGCAGTGCTAGGCAGGGGAGCTCTGGGGCCAACGTCCTGACTTTC. Its protein product is CSARQGSSGANVLTF.

The chain carries TRBV27 and TRBJ2-7; TRBD1 is a possible D gene (6 bases). Deletions cut 6 bases from V and 4 bases from J, with 19 bases between. The CDR3 contains 15 residues. Germline V gives CDR1 MNHEY, CDR2 SMNVEV (reference sequence). The CDR3 DNA sequence: TGTGCCAGCAGCCCAGCCGGACAGCCTCCTTACGAGCAGTACTTC. Its translation is CASSPAGQPPYEQYF.

This clonotype was seen more than once but under ten times. The chain uses TRBV20-1 and TRBJ2-7; D may be TRBD2 (7 bases). CDR1 and CDR2 from the germline V gene are DFQATT and SNEGSKA (reference sequence). This CDR3 comprises 13 residues. V was cut by 5 bases and J by 1 base, with 12 bases left in between. This CDR3 reads CSAHREGSYEQYF. Here the CDR3 DNA reads TGCAGTGCTCACAGGGAGGGGTCCTACGAGCAGTACTTC.

This clonotype has a handful of counts. This rearrangement joins TRBV10-3 to TRBJ2-3; perhaps TRBD1 as D (6 bases). This CDR3 comprises 14 residues. Trimming removed 6 bases from V and 2 bases from J, with 12 bases in between. Germline V gives CDR1 ENHRY, CDR2 SYGVKD. The CDR3 reads CAIRGALNTDTQYF. In DNA, the CDR3 is TGTGCCATCAGGGGGGCCCTTAACACAGATACGCAGTATTTT.

The chain links TRBV7-6 to TRBJ2-3; D gene uncertain. This CDR3 spans 17 amino acids. Trimming took off 0 bases at V and 4 bases at J, with 17 bases between the two ends. In germline, CDR1 is SGHVS, CDR2 FNYEAQ. The CDR3 sequence: CASSLASGLGGADTQYF. The CDR3 coding sequence is TGTGCCAGCAGCTTAGCGTCGGGCTTGGGTGGTGCAGATACGCAGTATTTT.

This clonotype was counted ten times or more. J is TRBJ2-3 and V is TRBV20-1; D is unresolved. V shed 0 bases and J shed 6 bases, with 10 bases lying between them. From germline, CDR1 is DFQATT and CDR2 SNEGSKA (reference sequence). The CDR3 is 13 residues long. CDR3 in amino acids: CSARDEVRDTQYF. The CDR3 DNA sequence: TGCAGTGCTAGAGATGAGGTGCGTGATACGCAGTATTTT.

The chain has TRBV4-1 and TRBJ2-5; possible D gene TRBD2, 7 bases. V was cut by 4 bases and J by 2 bases, with 14 bases left in between. CDR3 length: 15 residues. The germline gives CDR1 MGHRA, CDR2 YSYEKL. CDR3 bases: TGCGCCAGCAGCCCAAGCCGGGGGGCACAAGAGACCCAGTACTTC. Amino acids: CASSPSRGAQETQYF.

This clonotype occurred once. This chain uses TRBV6-1 with TRBJ2-3, with no clear D. This CDR3 is built from 12 residues. Trimming took 3 bases from V and 5 from J, leaving 6 bases between them. Germline V CDR1 and CDR2: MNHNS, SASEGT. The CDR3 protein is CASSEIGDTQYF. The CDR3 DNA is TGTGCCAGCAGTGAGATCGGAGATACGCAGTATTTT.

This chain connects TRBV12-3 or TRBV12-4 to TRBJ1-2, with a possible D match to TRBD1 (6 bases). The germline V and J ends were trimmed by 5 bases and 4 bases, with 8 bases remaining between them. This CDR3 has 12 amino acids. The CDR3 sequence: CASSTTGYGYTF. For the CDR3, the DNA is TGTGCCAGCAGTACGACAGGCTATGGCTACACCTTC.

In this sample, this clonotype turned up a few times. The chain is built from TRBV6-5 and TRBJ2-3; 8 nucleotides agree with TRBD1. The V gene end was trimmed by 2 bases and the J gene end by 5 bases; junction bases not matched to a gene: 6. Germline CDR1 is MNHEY and CDR2 is SVGAGI. The CDR3 spans 15 residues. CDR3 in DNA: TGTGCCAGCAGTTACCCGACAGGGGCCGGAGATACGCAGTATTTT. This gives the protein CASSYPTGAGDTQYF.

This clonotype has more than one count but fewer than ten. The chain carries TRBV7-3 and TRBJ2-1, with D possibly matching TRBD2 (6 bases). From germline, CDR1 is SGHTA and CDR2 FQGTGA. The CDR3 extends over 15 amino acids. Deletions cut 2 bases from V and 9 bases from J, with 17 bases between. DNA for the CDR3: TGTGCCAGCAGCTTAGACGGGGGACCATTGGGTGAGCAGTTCTTC. Residues: CASSLDGGPLGEQFF.

The genes are TRBV6-1 and TRBJ2-3; D gene uncertain. CDR3 length: 14 residues. Trimming removed 6 bases from V and 4 bases from J, with 14 bases in between. In germline, CDR1 is MNHNS, CDR2 SASEGT. The CDR3: CASRSLGSADTQYF. DNA for the CDR3: TGTGCCAGCAGATCCCTCGGATCTGCAGATACGCAGTATTTT.

The chain links TRBV12-3 or TRBV12-4 to TRBJ2-7; no reliable D call. CDR3 length equals 14 residues. V was shortened by 3 bases and J by 1 base, with 10 bases between the two germline ends. CDR3 protein: CASSFGVPSYEQYF. The DNA for the CDR3 is TGTGCCAGCAGTTTTGGGGTGCCGTCCTACGAGCAGTACTTC.

The rearrangement uses TRBV4-1 and TRBJ1-5, with D unclear. This CDR3 spans 15 amino acids. Trimming took 1 base from V and 6 from J, leaving 13 bases between them. Germline V gene lookup returns CDR1 MGHRA and CDR2 YSYEKL. The CDR3 coding sequence is TGCGCCAGCAGCCAAGCGGGAGTGTGGGGTCAGCCCCAGCATTTT. Translation: CASSQAGVWGQPQHF.

The chain uses TRBV20-1 and TRBJ2-7, with D tentatively TRBD1 (6 bases). Germline V lookup: CDR1 DFQATT, CDR2 SNEGSKA (reference sequence). Trimming took off 3 bases at V and 5 bases at J, with 20 bases between the two ends. The CDR3 is 15 amino acids. The chain's CDR3 is CSASLSAGAGDEQYF. The CDR3 DNA reads TGCAGTGCTAGTCTGAGTGCGGGTGCAGGGGACGAGCAGTACTTC.

This clonotype has only a few counts. The rearrangement uses TRBV20-1 and TRBJ2-2; TRBD2 is a possible D gene (7 bases). The germline gives CDR1 DFQATT, CDR2 SNEGSKA (reference sequence). The CDR3 totals 15 residues. Trimming removed 6 bases from V and 1 base from J, with 15 bases in between. The CDR3 protein is CSALLGGGNTGELFF. In nucleotides, the CDR3 is TGCAGTGCGCTCTTAGGGGGGGGGAACACCGGGGAGCTGTTTTTT.

The rearrangement joins TRBV12-3 or TRBV12-4 to TRBJ1-1; D is unresolved. The CDR3 totals 13 residues. Trimming took 10 bases from V and 3 from J, leaving 15 bases between them. In DNA form, the CDR3 reads TGTGCCACCTCCTCTGGGTACGACACTGAAGCTTTCTTT. Its translation is CATSSGYDTEAFF.

In this sample, this clonotype turned up once. V is TRBV20-1 and J is TRBJ2-7; no reliable D call. Trimming took 6 bases from V and 2 from J, leaving 11 bases between them. The germline CDR1 and CDR2 sequences are DFQATT and SNEGSKA (reference sequence). This CDR3 comprises 12 residues. The CDR3 protein is CSASDATYEQYF. The CDR3 DNA follows: TGCAGTGCCTCGGACGCTACCTACGAGCAGTACTTC.

The chain recombines TRBV24-1 with TRBJ2-1; a weak D match, TRBD1 (5 bases). Per the germline V gene, CDR1 is KGHDR and CDR2 is SFDVKD. V lost 5 bases, J lost 7 bases, and 8 bases lay in between. The CDR3 extends over 12 amino acids. CDR3 sequence reads: CATSVNRNEQFF. The DNA of the CDR3 is TGTGCCACCAGTGTTAACAGGAATGAGCAGTTCTTC.

The V and J genes are TRBV5-1 and TRBJ2-7; 7 nucleotides line up with TRBD1. Losses at the gene ends were 4 bases for V and 3 bases for J; bases not matched to a gene: 4. In germline, CDR1 is SGHRS, CDR2 YFSETQ. The CDR3 extends over 13 amino acids. The CDR3 loop is CASSRRQGYEQYF. The CDR3 DNA is TGCGCCAGCAGCAGACGACAGGGCTACGAGCAGTACTTC.

The J gene is TRBJ2-5, the V gene TRBV12-3 or TRBV12-4; D might be TRBD1 (6 bases). With 8 bases removed from V and 5 bases from J, the gap between germline ends came to 21 bases. CDR3 length: 15 amino acids. CDR3 coding DNA: TGTGCCAGCGGCCTGCGATCAGGGGCAGGGGAGACCCAGTACTTC. It specifies CASGLRSGAGETQYF.

This chain links TRBV3-1 with TRBJ1-2; unclear D gene. From germline, CDR1 is LGHDT and CDR2 YNNKEL (reference sequence). V lost 0 bases, J lost 4 bases, and 9 bases lay in between. The CDR3 sequence is 14 residues long. In nucleotides, the CDR3 is TGTGCCAGCAGCCAAGATCGGGGTCGCTATGGCTACACCTTC. Translation: CASSQDRGRYGYTF.

The V gene is TRBV20-1, the J gene TRBJ1-3; D not resolved. The V gene lost 6 bases and the J gene lost 0 bases, with 12 bases spanning the gap. Germline loops: CDR1 DFQATT, CDR2 SNEGSKA (reference sequence). This CDR3 has 14 residues. The CDR3 is CSAFPDLSGNTIYF. CDR3 coding DNA: TGCAGTGCCTTTCCAGACCTCTCTGGAAACACCATATATTTT.

The V gene is TRBV20-1, the J gene TRBJ2-3; 9 bases are a match to TRBD1. Germline V gene lookup returns CDR1 DFQATT and CDR2 SNEGSKA (reference sequence). The CDR3 contains 13 residues. CDR3 DNA sequence: TGCAGCCGGATACAGGGGGCTTTAGATACGCAGTATTTT. The encoded protein is CSRIQGALDTQYF.